This TCR delta chain originates from a study of gammadelta T cells in human blood. General study findings and limits: Right after birth, innate γδ T cells reportedly expanded polyclonally after microbial exposure.

By sample fraction, this clone is large. What it binds is not known. TCRdb applied CATT to the RT-PCR reads for clone calling. The table has 500 to 650 delta-chain clones, 12% to 15% seen once. The V gene's germline CDR1 is TSWWSYY and CDR2 QGS. V shed 2 bases, J shed 1 base, and the junction held 14 bases outside the gene matches. The CDR3 has 20 residues. J is TRDJ1 and V is TRDV1; 12 bases line up with TRDD3. Sample: non-Vgamma9Vdelta2 gamma-delta T cells from adult blood. The clonotype comes from a human donor. Written as DNA, the CDR3 is TGTGCTCTTGGGGAAACGGAATACTGGGGGATACTTGGGGGCACCGATAAACTCATCTTT. Protein product: CALGETEYWGILGGTDKLIF.